This T cell receptor (beta chain) emerged from a study of vaccination effects on CD4 cells after COVID-19. Study-wide results and limits: Nearly all vaccine-induced clones in healthy recipients recognized only SARS-CoV-2.

TCRdb keeps only in-frame clones here, not all; method: immunoSEQ multiplex PCR. The table shows about 81,000 clones, with about three quarters occurring only once. With regard to this clone: Its antigen is currently unknown.

Germline V gene data show CDR1 as SGHTA and CDR2 as FQGNSA. Deletions cut 2 bases from V and 3 bases from J, with 16 bases between. This CDR3 region has 16 residues. Within the ViraFEST assay, antigen-specific CD4+ T cells underwent expansion with viral peptide pools prior to sequencing. It was after roughly 11 days of culture that CD4+ T cells were isolated. All study participants received two doses of BNT162b2 or mRNA-1273 vaccine. The chain has TRBV7-2 and TRBJ1-2; no clear D. The TCR sequence derives from a human donor who received a COVID-19 vaccine. Sequenced material: CD4+ T cells from PBMCs cultured with HCoV-OC43 spike peptides, taken after COVID-19 vaccination. Subset defined: HCoV-OC43 spike overlapping peptide pool stimulation. The CDR3 region is CASSLNILSRYYGYTF. The CDR3 nucleotides are TGTGCCAGCAGCTTAAATATTCTGAGCCGTTACTATGGCTACACCTTC.